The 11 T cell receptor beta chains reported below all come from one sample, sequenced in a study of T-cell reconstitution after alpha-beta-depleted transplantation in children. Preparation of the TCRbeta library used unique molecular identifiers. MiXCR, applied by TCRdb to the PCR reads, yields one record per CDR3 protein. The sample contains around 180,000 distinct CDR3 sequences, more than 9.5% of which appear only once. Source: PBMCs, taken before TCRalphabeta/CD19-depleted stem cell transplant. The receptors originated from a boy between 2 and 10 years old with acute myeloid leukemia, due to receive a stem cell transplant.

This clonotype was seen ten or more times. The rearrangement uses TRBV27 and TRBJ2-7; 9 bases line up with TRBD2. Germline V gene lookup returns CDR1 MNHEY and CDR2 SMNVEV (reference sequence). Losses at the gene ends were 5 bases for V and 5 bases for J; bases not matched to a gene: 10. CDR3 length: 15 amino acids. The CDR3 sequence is CASSPPGAGGNEQYF. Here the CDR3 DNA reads TGTGCCAGCAGTCCCCCCGGAGCGGGAGGCAACGAGCAGTACTTC.

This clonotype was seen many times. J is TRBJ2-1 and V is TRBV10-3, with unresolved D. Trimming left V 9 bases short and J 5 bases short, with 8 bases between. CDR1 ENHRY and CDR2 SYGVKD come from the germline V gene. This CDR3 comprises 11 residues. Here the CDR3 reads CAMSRDNEQFF. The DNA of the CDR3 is TGTGCCATGTCCCGCGACAATGAGCAGTTCTTC.

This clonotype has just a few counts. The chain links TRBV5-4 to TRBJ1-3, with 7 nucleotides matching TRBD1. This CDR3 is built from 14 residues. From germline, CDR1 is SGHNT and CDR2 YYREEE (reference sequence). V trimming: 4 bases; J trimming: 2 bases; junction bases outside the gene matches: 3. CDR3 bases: TGTGCCAGCAGCATGGGGACAGCTGGAAACACCATATATTTT. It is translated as CASSMGTAGNTIYF.

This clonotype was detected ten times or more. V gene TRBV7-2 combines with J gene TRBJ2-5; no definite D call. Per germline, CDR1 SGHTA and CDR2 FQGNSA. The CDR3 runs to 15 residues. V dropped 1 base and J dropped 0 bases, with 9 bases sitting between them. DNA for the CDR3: TGTGCCAGCAGCTTAGTACGATGGTACCAAGAGACCCAGTACTTC. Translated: CASSLVRWYQETQYF.

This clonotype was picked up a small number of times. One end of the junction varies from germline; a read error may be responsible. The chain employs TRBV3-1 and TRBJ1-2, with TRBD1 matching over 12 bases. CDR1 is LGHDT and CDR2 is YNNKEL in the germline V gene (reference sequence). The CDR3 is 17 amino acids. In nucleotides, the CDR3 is TGTGCCACCAGCCTTTCCGGGACAGGGGGCTCTCTCTATGGCTACACCTTC. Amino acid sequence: CATSLSGTGGSLYGYTF.

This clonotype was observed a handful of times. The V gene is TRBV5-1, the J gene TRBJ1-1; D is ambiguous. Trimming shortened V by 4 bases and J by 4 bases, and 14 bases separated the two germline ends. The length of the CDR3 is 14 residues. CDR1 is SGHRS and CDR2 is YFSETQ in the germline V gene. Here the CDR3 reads CASSPTGEGTEAFF. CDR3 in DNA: TGCGCCAGCAGCCCCACCGGGGAGGGCACTGAAGCTTTCTTT.

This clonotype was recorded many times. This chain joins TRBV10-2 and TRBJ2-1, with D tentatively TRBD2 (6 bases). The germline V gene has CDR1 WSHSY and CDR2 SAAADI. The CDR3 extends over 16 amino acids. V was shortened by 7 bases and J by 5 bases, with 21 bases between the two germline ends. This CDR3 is CASNPVGGVLNNEQFF. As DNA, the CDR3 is TGCGCCAGCAACCCCGTTGGCGGGGTACTTAACAATGAGCAGTTCTTC.

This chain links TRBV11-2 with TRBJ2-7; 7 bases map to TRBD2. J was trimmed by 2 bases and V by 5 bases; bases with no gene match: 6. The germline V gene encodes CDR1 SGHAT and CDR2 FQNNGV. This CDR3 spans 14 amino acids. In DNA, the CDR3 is TGTGCCAGCAGCGGTCGCGGGGGTACCTACGAGCAGTACGTC. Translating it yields CASSGRGGTYEQYV.

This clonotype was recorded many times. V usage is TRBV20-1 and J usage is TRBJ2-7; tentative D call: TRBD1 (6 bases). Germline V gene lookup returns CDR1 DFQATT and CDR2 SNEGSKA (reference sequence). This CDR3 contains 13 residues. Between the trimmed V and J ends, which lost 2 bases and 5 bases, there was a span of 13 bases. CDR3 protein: CSARRDTSDEQYF. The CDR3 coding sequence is TGCAGTGCTAGACGGGACACCTCGGACGAGCAGTACTTC.

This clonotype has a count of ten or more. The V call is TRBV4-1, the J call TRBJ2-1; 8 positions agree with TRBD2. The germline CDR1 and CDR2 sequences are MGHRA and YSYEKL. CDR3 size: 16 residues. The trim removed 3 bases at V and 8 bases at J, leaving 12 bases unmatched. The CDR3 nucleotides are TGCGCCAGCAGCCATCATGGTAGCGGGATCCGGGATGAGCAGTTCTTC. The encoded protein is CASSHHGSGIRDEQFF.

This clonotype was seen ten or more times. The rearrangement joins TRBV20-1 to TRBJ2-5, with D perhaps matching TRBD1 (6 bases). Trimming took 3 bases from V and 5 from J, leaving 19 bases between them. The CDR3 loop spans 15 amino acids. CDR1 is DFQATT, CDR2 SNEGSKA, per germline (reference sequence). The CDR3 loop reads CSARGRRGAEETQYF. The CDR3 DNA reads TGCAGTGCTAGGGGCCGCAGGGGTGCAGAGGAGACCCAGTACTTC.